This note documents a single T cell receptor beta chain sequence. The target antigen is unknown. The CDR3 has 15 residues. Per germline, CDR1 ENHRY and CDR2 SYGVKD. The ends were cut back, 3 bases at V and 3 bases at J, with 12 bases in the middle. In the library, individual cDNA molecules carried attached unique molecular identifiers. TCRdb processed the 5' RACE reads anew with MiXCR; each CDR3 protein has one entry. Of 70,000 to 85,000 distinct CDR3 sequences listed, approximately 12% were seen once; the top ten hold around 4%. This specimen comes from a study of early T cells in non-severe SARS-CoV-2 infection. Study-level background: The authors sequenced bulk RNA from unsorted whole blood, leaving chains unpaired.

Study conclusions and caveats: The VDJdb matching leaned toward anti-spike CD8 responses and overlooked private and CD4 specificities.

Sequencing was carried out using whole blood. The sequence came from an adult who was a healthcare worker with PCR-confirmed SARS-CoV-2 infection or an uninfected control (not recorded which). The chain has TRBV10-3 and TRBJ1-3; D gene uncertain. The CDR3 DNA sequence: TGTGCCATCAGTGAAGGGCAGTACTTTGGAAACACCATATATTTT. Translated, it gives CAISEGQYFGNTIYF.